This T cell receptor (beta chain) originates from a study of blood T cell repertoires in COVID-19. Study processing details: Amplified reference gene primers provided the basis for estimating nucleated cell counts. Data came from immunoSEQ multiplex PCR; TCRdb stores just in-frame clones and leaves some out. The DNA was the basis for D and trimming; V, J and clone size are from that table. The sample includes tens of thousands of clones, 80% of them seen just once. Trimming took off 11 bases at V and 7 bases at J, with 12 bases between the two ends. The CDR3 is 11 amino acids. Germline lookup yields CDR1 MNHEY and CDR2 SVGAGI.

The chain employs TRBV6-5 and TRBJ1-5; D gene ambiguous. The sample was peripheral blood. The TCR sequence derives from an older woman with acute or convalescent COVID-19. The CDR3 DNA reads as TGTGCCGTCGGCCGAGGGCAGCCCCAGCATTTT. It encodes CAVGRGQPQHF.